A selection of T cell receptor beta chains follows, all from one sample in a study of identifying expanded T cells in peripheral blood. Sequencing was performed with immunoSEQ multiplex PCR; in TCRdb, only in-frame clones are kept and a portion is missing. This table holds around 91,000 clones, approximately 90% found once. The material sequenced was blood. The receptors come from a person between 18 and 75 years old in good health. The CDR3 runs from the conserved cysteine through the conserved F or W. Each record gives: V gene, J gene, clone size, D gene, CDR3 protein, CDR3 DNA. D genes are given only for firm matches. Some rows have no size entry. The others give once, few or many, or a class for an expanded clone.

v_call: TRBV28
j_call: TRBJ1-6
clone_size: NA
d_call: TRBD1
cdr3_aa: CASRGQVNSPLHF
cdr3_nt: TGTGCCAGCAGGGGACAGGTTAATTCACCCCTCCACTTT

v_call: TRBV30
j_call: TRBJ2-7
clone_size: NA
d_call: NA
cdr3_aa: CAWSEGDYEQYF
cdr3_nt: TGTGCCTGGAGTGAGGGGGACTACGAGCAGTACTTC

v_call: TRBV27
j_call: TRBJ1-2
clone_size: NA
d_call: NA
cdr3_aa: CASRLSSVPYGYTF
cdr3_nt: TGTGCCAGCAGACTAAGCAGCGTACCCTATGGCTACACCTTC

v_call: TRBV9
j_call: TRBJ2-2
clone_size: NA
d_call: NA
cdr3_aa: CASSAVWSTGELFF
cdr3_nt: TGTGCCAGCAGCGCCGTGTGGAGCACCGGGGAGCTGTTTTTT

v_call: TRBV9
j_call: TRBJ2-7
clone_size: NA
d_call: NA
cdr3_aa: CASSKDTAYEQYF
cdr3_nt: TGTGCCAGCAGTAAAGACACAGCCTACGAGCAGTACTTC

v_call: TRBV21-1
j_call: TRBJ1-3
clone_size: once
d_call: NA
cdr3_aa: CASSKALRGGNTIYF
cdr3_nt: TGTGCCAGCAGCAAAGCGCTTAGGGGTGGAAACACCATATATTTT

v_call: TRBV9
j_call: TRBJ1-1
clone_size: once
d_call: NA
cdr3_aa: CASSVAMDTEAFF
cdr3_nt: TGTGCCAGCAGCGTAGCTATGGACACTGAAGCTTTCTTT

v_call: TRBV7-3
j_call: TRBJ2-3
clone_size: NA
d_call: NA
cdr3_aa: CASSSGRPSTDTQYF
cdr3_nt: TGTGCCAGCAGCTCGGGCAGGCCCTCCACAGATACGCAGTATTTT

v_call: TRBV5-6
j_call: TRBJ1-1
clone_size: once
d_call: NA
cdr3_aa: CASSLGGEGRGTEAFF
cdr3_nt: TGTGCCAGCAGCTTGGGGGGTGAGGGGCGCGGCACTGAAGCTTTCTTT

v_call: TRBV4-3
j_call: TRBJ2-3
clone_size: NA
d_call: TRBD2
cdr3_aa: CASSQGTSGSADTQYF
cdr3_nt: TGCGCCAGCAGCCAAGGGACTAGCGGGAGCGCAGATACGCAGTATTTT

v_call: TRBV2
j_call: TRBJ2-3
clone_size: NA
d_call: NA
cdr3_aa: CASSEGSSRDTQYF
cdr3_nt: TGTGCCAGCAGTGAGGGTTCTAGTCGGGATACGCAGTATTTT

v_call: TRBV6-4
j_call: TRBJ2-3
clone_size: NA
d_call: TRBD2
cdr3_aa: CASSDLPSGSPDTQYF
cdr3_nt: TGTGCCAGCAGTGACTTGCCTAGCGGGAGCCCAGATACGCAGTATTTT

v_call: TRBV7-3
j_call: TRBJ2-7
clone_size: NA
d_call: NA
cdr3_aa: CASSLANEASYEQYF
cdr3_nt: TGTGCCAGCAGCTTAGCCAACGAGGCTTCCTACGAGCAGTACTTC

v_call: TRBV30
j_call: TRBJ2-7
clone_size: NA
d_call: TRBD2
cdr3_aa: CAWSRAGESEQYF
cdr3_nt: TGTGCCTGGTCCCGTGCGGGGGAGTCCGAGCAGTACTTC

v_call: TRBV6-1
j_call: TRBJ1-1
clone_size: NA
d_call: NA
cdr3_aa: CASSRQVMNTEAFF
cdr3_nt: TGTGCCAGCAGCCGACAGGTTATGAACACTGAAGCTTTCTTT

v_call: TRBV7-2
j_call: TRBJ2-7
clone_size: NA
d_call: TRBD2
cdr3_aa: CASSLGLAGGRGEQYF
cdr3_nt: TGTGCCAGCAGCTTGGGGCTAGCGGGAGGGCGCGGCGAGCAGTACTTC

v_call: TRBV2
j_call: TRBJ2-2
clone_size: NA
d_call: TRBD2
cdr3_aa: CASSSGLAVNTGELFF
cdr3_nt: TGTGCCAGCAGCTCCGGACTAGCGGTGAACACCGGGGAGCTGTTTTTT

v_call: TRBV19
j_call: TRBJ1-2
clone_size: NA
d_call: NA
cdr3_aa: CASSIARADYGYTF
cdr3_nt: TGTGCCAGTAGTATAGCTCGGGCGGACTATGGCTACACCTTC

v_call: TRBV15
j_call: TRBJ2-2
clone_size: once
d_call: NA
cdr3_aa: CATSEYLGELFF
cdr3_nt: TGTGCCACCAGCGAGTACCTCGGGGAGCTGTTTTTT

v_call: TRBV7-2
j_call: TRBJ2-3
clone_size: NA
d_call: TRBD2
cdr3_aa: CASSLIASGGRSQDTQYF
cdr3_nt: TGTGCCAGCAGCTTAATAGCTAGCGGGGGTCGATCCCAAGATACGCAGTATTTT

v_call: TRBV7-3
j_call: TRBJ2-6
clone_size: NA
d_call: NA
cdr3_aa: CASSLTSGFGANVLTF
cdr3_nt: TGTGCCAGCAGCTTAACCTCGGGGTTCGGGGCCAACGTCCTGACTTTC

v_call: TRBV25-1
j_call: TRBJ1-1
clone_size: NA
d_call: NA
cdr3_aa: CASSGVGYTTEAFF
cdr3_nt: TGTGCCTCTAGTGGGGTTGGCTACACCACTGAAGCTTTCTTT

v_call: TRBV5-1
j_call: TRBJ2-3
clone_size: NA
d_call: TRBD2
cdr3_aa: CASSPSRLAGGDTQYF
cdr3_nt: TGCGCCAGCAGCCCCTCCCGACTAGCGGGAGGCGATACGCAGTATTTT

v_call: TRBV28
j_call: TRBJ1-4
clone_size: NA
d_call: TRBD1
cdr3_aa: CASSPTGEGEKLFF
cdr3_nt: TGTGCCAGCAGTCCCACAGGGGAGGGTGAAAAACTGTTTTTT

v_call: TRBV4-1
j_call: TRBJ2-1
clone_size: NA
d_call: TRBD2
cdr3_aa: CASSQFRLAGGDEQFF
cdr3_nt: TGCGCCAGCAGCCAATTCAGACTAGCGGGAGGCGATGAGCAGTTCTTC

v_call: TRBV5-1
j_call: TRBJ2-1
clone_size: NA
d_call: NA
cdr3_aa: CASSLMNRGATNEQFF
cdr3_nt: TGCGCCAGCAGCTTGATGAATCGGGGGGCCACCAATGAGCAGTTCTTC

v_call: TRBV4-3
j_call: TRBJ2-1
clone_size: once
d_call: NA
cdr3_aa: CASSQVGANEQFF
cdr3_nt: TGCGCCAGCAGCCAAGTAGGGGCCAATGAGCAGTTCTTC

v_call: TRBV2
j_call: TRBJ1-1
clone_size: few
d_call: NA
cdr3_aa: CASSGGIGAFF
cdr3_nt: TGTGCCAGCAGTGGAGGGATCGGAGCTTTCTTT

v_call: TRBV5-1
j_call: TRBJ2-1
clone_size: NA
d_call: NA
cdr3_aa: CASKGEYEQFF
cdr3_nt: TGCGCCAGCAAAGGGGAGTATGAGCAGTTCTTC

v_call: TRBV9
j_call: TRBJ2-4
clone_size: NA
d_call: TRBD1
cdr3_aa: CASSVEGTGWWENIQYF
cdr3_nt: TGTGCCAGCAGCGTAGAGGGGACAGGGTGGTGGGAAAACATTCAGTACTTC

v_call: TRBV18
j_call: TRBJ1-6
clone_size: NA
d_call: NA
cdr3_aa: CASSPISSGSSYNSPLHF
cdr3_nt: TGTGCCAGCTCACCGATCTCTTCAGGGAGCTCCTATAATTCACCCCTCCACTTT

v_call: TRBV6-1
j_call: TRBJ2-3
clone_size: NA
d_call: TRBD2
cdr3_aa: CASREGLATDTQYF
cdr3_nt: TGTGCCAGCAGGGAGGGACTAGCCACAGATACGCAGTATTTT

v_call: TRBV2
j_call: TRBJ1-2
clone_size: NA
d_call: TRBD1
cdr3_aa: CASSSYRGSGYTF
cdr3_nt: TGTGCCAGCAGTAGTTACAGGGGAAGTGGCTACACCTTC

v_call: TRBV30
j_call: TRBJ1-5
clone_size: once
d_call: NA
cdr3_aa: CAWSPPPGHQPQHF
cdr3_nt: TGTGCCTGGAGTCCCCCCCCCGGTCATCAGCCCCAGCATTTT

v_call: TRBV2
j_call: TRBJ1-1
clone_size: NA
d_call: NA
cdr3_aa: CASSGRNTEAFF
cdr3_nt: TGTGCCAGCAGTGGACGGAACACTGAAGCTTTCTTT

v_call: TRBV7-9
j_call: TRBJ2-3
clone_size: NA
d_call: NA
cdr3_aa: CASSSLDTQYF
cdr3_nt: TGTGCCAGCAGCTCCCTAGATACGCAGTATTTT

v_call: TRBV20-1
j_call: TRBJ2-1
clone_size: once
d_call: NA
cdr3_aa: CSASFLNEQFF
cdr3_nt: TGCAGTGCTAGCTTTCTGAATGAGCAGTTCTTC

v_call: TRBV30
j_call: TRBJ2-2
clone_size: NA
d_call: NA
cdr3_aa: CAWSVQGGSGELFF
cdr3_nt: TGTGCCTGGAGTGTACAGGGAGGTAGCGGGGAGCTGTTTTTT

v_call: TRBV15
j_call: TRBJ2-5
clone_size: NA
d_call: NA
cdr3_aa: CATSRDRGIQETQYF
cdr3_nt: TGTGCCACCAGCAGAGATCGGGGGATTCAAGAGACCCAGTACTTC

v_call: TRBV5-4
j_call: TRBJ2-3
clone_size: NA
d_call: NA
cdr3_aa: CASSSDATDTQYF
cdr3_nt: TGTGCCAGCAGCTCGGACGCCACAGATACGCAGTATTTT

v_call: TRBV25-1
j_call: TRBJ2-7
clone_size: NA
d_call: NA
cdr3_aa: CASSAGGEQYF
cdr3_nt: TGTGCCAGCAGTGCCGGGGGCGAGCAGTACTTC

v_call: TRBV6-6
j_call: TRBJ1-5
clone_size: NA
d_call: NA
cdr3_aa: CASMDKNQPQHF
cdr3_nt: TGTGCCAGCATGGATAAGAATCAGCCCCAGCATTTT

v_call: TRBV19
j_call: TRBJ1-5
clone_size: NA
d_call: NA
cdr3_aa: CASTENSGSLNQPQHF
cdr3_nt: TGTGCCAGTACCGAGAACTCAGGCAGCCTCAATCAGCCCCAGCATTTT

v_call: TRBV6-1
j_call: TRBJ2-2
clone_size: once
d_call: TRBD2
cdr3_aa: CASGGGGADTGELFF
cdr3_nt: TGTGCCAGCGGCGGGGGGGGCGCGGACACCGGGGAGCTGTTTTTT

v_call: TRBV28
j_call: TRBJ2-3
clone_size: NA
d_call: TRBD2
cdr3_aa: CASNLWTSGTDTQYF
cdr3_nt: TGTGCCAGCAACCTATGGACTAGCGGCACAGATACGCAGTATTTT

v_call: TRBV4-1
j_call: TRBJ2-1
clone_size: NA
d_call: NA
cdr3_aa: CASSQVYMDNEQFF
cdr3_nt: TGCGCCAGCAGCCAAGTGTATATGGACAATGAGCAGTTCTTC

v_call: TRBV4-2
j_call: TRBJ2-5
clone_size: NA
d_call: NA
cdr3_aa: CASQLGTQYF
cdr3_nt: TGTGCCAGTCAACTGGGGACCCAGTACTTC

v_call: TRBV5-8
j_call: TRBJ2-3
clone_size: NA
d_call: TRBD2
cdr3_aa: CASSSGAGGPADTQYF
cdr3_nt: TGTGCCAGCAGTTCTGGGGCGGGGGGGCCCGCAGATACGCAGTATTTT

v_call: TRBV11-2
j_call: TRBJ2-7
clone_size: NA
d_call: NA
cdr3_aa: CASSTPDRFSYEQYF
cdr3_nt: TGTGCCAGCAGCACCCCGGACAGATTCTCCTACGAGCAGTACTTC

v_call: TRBV11-2
j_call: TRBJ1-3
clone_size: NA
d_call: NA
cdr3_aa: CASQRLSGNTIYF
cdr3_nt: TGTGCCAGCCAGAGGCTCTCTGGAAACACCATATATTTT

v_call: TRBV4-1
j_call: TRBJ1-3
clone_size: NA
d_call: NA
cdr3_aa: CASSQVPGSGNTIYF
cdr3_nt: TGCGCCAGCAGCCAAGTGCCAGGCTCTGGAAACACCATATATTTT

v_call: TRBV5-6
j_call: TRBJ2-3
clone_size: NA
d_call: TRBD2
cdr3_aa: CASSWPSGSTDTQYF
cdr3_nt: TGTGCCAGCAGCTGGCCTAGCGGCAGCACAGATACGCAGTATTTT

v_call: TRBV7-2
j_call: TRBJ2-7
clone_size: NA
d_call: NA
cdr3_aa: CASSISRGSYEQYF
cdr3_nt: TGTGCCAGCAGCATCTCTAGAGGCTCCTACGAGCAGTACTTC